These 2 T cell receptor beta chains came from one sample sequenced in a study of cytomegalovirus exposure and HLA in healthy donors. PCR was performed using 60 Vbeta and 13 Jbeta primers. Sequencing used immunoSEQ multiplex PCR; TCRdb keeps in-frame clones, though not all of them. Here the sample spans 200,000 to 250,000 clones, approximately 80% being singletons. The sequenced sample was PBMCs. The receptors stem from a girl aged 5-17 years in good health and CMV-seronegative.

With respect to this clone: A read error is likely, as this CDR3 ends without the conserved phenylalanine or tryptophan. It is unclear where the CDR3 begins or ends on the DNA, so no DNA is shown, and the CDR3 is as TCRdb lists it. The rearrangement links TRBV6-5 to TRBJ1-1; the D call of TRBD1 is as the table states it, not checked on the DNA. The germline V gene encodes CDR1 MNHEY and CDR2 SVGAGI. The CDR3 adds up to 12 amino acids, both ends counted. This CDR3 is CASSGVRDVWRI.

This clone came up a few times. V usage is TRBV6-5 and J usage is TRBJ1-4; 7 nucleotides line up with TRBD1. Germline loops: CDR1 MNHEY, CDR2 SVGAGI. This CDR3 has 14 amino acids. J lost 5 bases, V lost 6 bases, and 6 bases had no gene match. This chain's CDR3 is CASSDRERNEKLFF. Written as DNA, the CDR3 is TGTGCCAGCAGCGACAGGGAAAGGAATGAAAAACTGTTTTTT.